A selection of T cell receptor beta chains follows, all from one sample in a study of cytomegalovirus exposure and HLA in healthy donors. Clones were read by immunoSEQ multiplex PCR, and TCRdb kept only the in-frame ones, dropping some. The table records 150,000 to 200,000 clones, over 80% of them present only once. The sequenced sample consisted of PBMCs. These receptors were obtained from a young woman in good health and CMV-seronegative. The CDR3 runs from the conserved cysteine through the conserved F or W. A D gene is named only where the DNA matches it firmly. Clone size is not always given. Where it is, it says once, few, many or a class for expanded clones.

v_gene	j_gene	len	d_gene	abundance	CDR3nt	CDR3aa
TRBV5-5	TRBJ2-3	16	.	.	TGTGCCAGCAGCTTGTCGCCCAGGGGCTTCACAGATACGCAGTATTTT	CASSLSPRGFTDTQYF
TRBV19	TRBJ2-7	13	TRBD1	.	TGTGCCAGTAGTATCGGGACAGGGGATGAGCAGTACTTC	CASSIGTGDEQYF
TRBV2	TRBJ2-7	14	TRBD2	.	TGTGCCAGCCAAATGGCGGGGGGCTCCTACGAGCAGTACTTC	CASQMAGGSYEQYF
TRBV4-1	TRBJ1-5	15	TRBD1	few	TGCGCCAGCAGCCAGCCCGGGACAGGTAAACAGCCCCAGCATTTT	CASSQPGTGKQPQHF
TRBV10-1	TRBJ2-7	16	TRBD1	.	TGCGCCAGCAGTACCGATAGACAGGGTAGAGCCTACGAGCAGTACTTC	CASSTDRQGRAYEQYF
TRBV6-5	TRBJ2-4	15	.	once	TGTGCCAGCAGTATTTCTGGGATCCGGGGGAACATTCAGTACTTC	CASSISGIRGNIQYF
TRBV6-5	TRBJ1-5	15	TRBD1	.	TGTGCCAGCAGACGGGACAGGGGAAGCAATCAGCCCCAGCATTTT	CASRRDRGSNQPQHF
TRBV28	TRBJ2-1	14	TRBD1	.	TGTGCCAGCAGTTTAATAGGGGGCGAATATGAGCAGTTCTTC	CASSLIGGEYEQFF
TRBV6-5	TRBJ1-2	14	.	.	TGTGCCAGCAGTTACGGGGGCGTAGACTATGGCTACACCTTC	CASSYGGVDYGYTF
TRBV4-1	TRBJ1-5	15	.	.	TGCGCCAGCAGCCAAGAAATAAGTTCGAGGAAGCCCCAGCATTTT	CASSQEISSRKPQHF
TRBV4-1	TRBJ1-2	17	TRBD1	.	TGCGCCAGCAGCCCCAGGGAGGTTCACAGGGGGCAGGATGGCTACACCTTC	CASSPREVHRGQDGYTF
TRBV6-5	TRBJ1-2	16	.	.	TGTGCCAGCAGTTACTCGATACAGGGAGCTAACTATGGCTACACCTTC	CASSYSIQGANYGYTF
TRBV10-2	TRBJ2-4	13	TRBD1	.	TGCGCCAGCAGCGGGACAGGGAAAAACAGTCAGTACTTC	CASSGTGKNSQYF
TRBV5-4	TRBJ2-7	14	TRBD2	.	TGTGCCAGCAGCGAGAGCGGGGGGGCCTACGAGCAGTACTTC	CASSESGGAYEQYF
TRBV2	TRBJ1-1	17	TRBD1	.	TGTGCCAGCAGTGGAACAGGGGGCAGGGGGGGGAGGACTGAAGCTTTCTTT	CASSGTGGRGGRTEAFF
TRBV23-1	TRBJ1-1	20	.	.	TGCGCCAGCAGTCCAACCTCTCCGGGACAAGGGGACGCCATGAACACTGAAGCTTTCTTT	CASSPTSPGQGDAMNTEAFF
TRBV13	TRBJ1-5	12	.	.	TGTGCCAGCAGCTTAGGCCTCCAGCCCCAGCATTTT	CASSLGLQPQHF
TRBV6-5	TRBJ1-2	14	.	.	TGTGCCAGCAGTGGTGGGGGGACTAACTATGGCTACACCTTC	CASSGGGTNYGYTF
TRBV7-9	TRBJ1-1	14	TRBD1	.	TGTGCCAGCAGCATACAGGGGGCGCACACTGAAGCTTTCTTT	CASSIQGAHTEAFF
TRBV15	TRBJ1-1	13	.	.	TGTGCCACCAGCAGAGATCAGGGGTACGGGGCTTTCTTT	CATSRDQGYGAFF
TRBV18	TRBJ2-7	15	TRBD1	.	TGTGCCAGCTCACCTGCCGGGACAGGGAACGGCGAGCAGTACTTC	CASSPAGTGNGEQYF
TRBV30	TRBJ1-2	15	TRBD1	once	TGTGCCTGGAGACGCACGACAGGGACTAACTATGGCTACACCTTC	CAWRRTTGTNYGYTF
TRBV4-1	TRBJ1-2	14	.	.	TGCGCCAGCAGCTCCCGGACAGTTAACTATGGCTACACCTTC	CASSSRTVNYGYTF
TRBV6-4	TRBJ2-1	17	TRBD2	few	TGTGCCAGCAGTGAGCCGGGGTGGGGACTAGACAACAATGAGCAGTTCTTC	CASSEPGWGLDNNEQFF
TRBV6-5	TRBJ2-7	12	.	.	TGTGCCAGCAGTTACCCGGCGGGCGAGCAGTACTTC	CASSYPAGEQYF
TRBV30	TRBJ1-5	14	TRBD1	.	TGTGCCTGGAGCCCGACAGGGGTCAATCAGCCCCAGCATTTT	CAWSPTGVNQPQHF
TRBV25-1	TRBJ2-7	13	.	.	TGTGCCAGCAGTCGGCAGGGGACCAACGAGCAGTACTTC	CASSRQGTNEQYF
TRBV5-3	TRBJ2-2	14	.	.	TGTGCCAGCACCTCCGTGGGGCGAACCGGGGAGCTGTTTTTT	CASTSVGRTGELFF
TRBV7-3	TRBJ2-3	13	.	.	TGTGCCAGCAGCTTAGGGCCCAGCGGGTCGGCGTATTTT	CASSLGPSGSAYF
TRBV9	TRBJ1-4	16	TRBD1	.	TGTGCCAGCAGCGTAGGGACAGGGGCAACTAATGAAAAACTGTTTTTT	CASSVGTGATNEKLFF
TRBV28	TRBJ2-1	18	TRBD2	.	TGTGCCAGCAGTCCCCGTATGACTAGCGGGGGGGGGAGCAATGAGCAGTTCTTC	CASSPRMTSGGGSNEQFF
TRBV21-1	TRBJ1-4	12	.	few	TGTGCCACCGGACAGGCTAATGAAAAACTGTTTTTT	CATGQANEKLFF
TRBV7-9	TRBJ2-2	17	TRBD1	.	TGTGCCAGCATCGGGACAGGTTTAATCGACAGCACCGGGGAGCTGTTTTTT	CASIGTGLIDSTGELFF
TRBV6-1	TRBJ2-7	13	TRBD1	.	TGTGCCAGCATCGTGGCAGGGGGTAACGAGCAGTACTTC	CASIVAGGNEQYF
TRBV19	TRBJ1-6	17	.	.	TGTGCCAGTAGTATCCAGGGGCGGGGGTCCTATAATTCACCCCTCCACTTT	CASSIQGRGSYNSPLHF
TRBV6-4	TRBJ2-5	15	TRBD1	.	TGTGCCAGCAGTGTGTCAGCCGAGGGGGCCGAGACCCAGTACTTC	CASSVSAEGAETQYF
TRBV30	TRBJ1-4	14	.	.	TGTGCCTGGAGCAGGGGCCTAAGTAATGAAAAACTGTTTTTT	CAWSRGLSNEKLFF